This TCR beta chain was observed in a study of blood T cell repertoires in COVID-19. This clone has more than one count but fewer than ten. The germline gives CDR1 SEHNR, CDR2 FQNEAQ (reference sequence). CDR3 length equals 16 residues. Trimming shortened V by 1 base and J by 7 bases, and 19 bases separated the two germline ends. Sequenced by immunoSEQ multiplex PCR; TCRdb stores in-frame clones only, minus some. The repertoire consists of 160,000 or so clones, with over 90% occurring once and the leading ten covering roughly 2.1%. Input material: peripheral blood. The chain employs TRBV7-9 and TRBJ1-2; TRBD1 might be the D (5 bases). The TCR comes from a woman aged 60-70 years with COVID-19, enrolled during active disease. In nucleotides, the CDR3 is TGTGCCAGCAGCTTAGATGGTGACAGCGCCACGGGTGGCTACACCTTC. Protein sequence: CASSLDGDSATGGYTF.